These 30 T cell receptor beta chains came from one sample sequenced in a study of blood T cell repertoires in COVID-19. Some clones are missing from TCRdb's copy, which holds only in-frame ones; the method was immunoSEQ multiplex PCR. This table has approximately 150,000 clones, about 85% appearing once. The specimen was PBMCs or T cells enriched from blood (not recorded which). These TCRs come from a woman aged 45-65 years who had recovered from COVID-19.

This clone has just one count. This chain links TRBV29-1 with TRBJ2-2, with TRBD2 as a possible D gene (5 bases). The length of the CDR3 is 12 residues. V lost 7 bases and J lost 4, with 10 bases in between. In germline, CDR1 is SQVTM, CDR2 ANQGSEA. The CDR3 reads CSAGLLTGELFF. The DNA of the CDR3 is TGCAGCGCGGGATTACTCACCGGGGAGCTGTTTTTT.

CDR3 sequence (DNA): TGCGCCAGCAGTAGGGACAGAAACACTGAAGCTTTCTTT. Protein: CASSRDRNTEAFF. The chain uses TRBV5-1 and TRBJ1-1; the match to TRBD1 covers 7 bases. CDR1 is SGHRS, CDR2 YFSETQ, per germline. V was pared by 5 bases and J by 2 bases, with 3 bases of the junction left unmatched. This CDR3 is built from 13 residues.

J is TRBJ1-6 and V is TRBV6-5; perhaps TRBD1 as D (6 bases). The length of the CDR3 is 15 residues. From germline, CDR1 is MNHEY and CDR2 SVGAGI. V shed 6 bases and J shed 7 bases, with 16 bases lying between them. CDR3 DNA sequence: TGTGCCAGCAGGCCCCCCAGGGGAGGGAATTCACCCCTCCACTTT. Protein sequence: CASRPPRGGNSPLHF.

The count of this clone is one. The chain has TRBV19 and TRBJ1-4; a weak D match, TRBD1 (5 bases). Trimming removed 6 bases from V and 1 base from J, with 6 bases in between. The CDR3 runs to 13 residues. Germline V gene data show CDR1 as LNHDA and CDR2 as SQIVND (reference sequence). Here the CDR3 DNA reads TGTGCCAGTAGGGGACTAACTAATGAAAAACTGTTTTTT. This gives the protein CASRGLTNEKLFF.

This clone has a handful of counts. The rearrangement joins TRBV6-5 to TRBJ1-2; 7 nucleotides line up with TRBD1. The trim removed 11 bases at V and 8 bases at J, leaving 11 bases unmatched. This CDR3 is 12 amino acids long. CDR1 and CDR2 from the germline V gene are MNHEY and SVGAGI. The CDR3 DNA reads as TGTGCCGGCCGACAGGGTCCATGGGGCTACACCTTC. Translated, it gives CAGRQGPWGYTF.

CDR3 DNA: TGTGCCAGCAGCGTAGAAGCGAGCTCCTACAATGAGCAGTTCTTC. This gives the protein CASSVEASSYNEQFF. V usage is TRBV9 and J usage is TRBJ2-1; D not certain. Trimming removed 0 bases at V and 0 bases at J, with 7 bases between. The CDR3 loop spans 15 amino acids. Germline V CDR1 and CDR2: SGDLS, YYNGEE.

Notes on this clone: Other DNA sequences of this sample code for an identical CDR3. This chain connects TRBV28 to TRBJ1-4; 8 bases line up with TRBD1. V lost 4 bases and J lost 3; bases outside the gene matches: 4. This CDR3 has 15 amino acids. Per the germline V gene, CDR1 is MDHEN and CDR2 is SYDVKM. The CDR3 sequence is CASSSPQGANEKLFF. The CDR3 DNA reads as TGTGCCAGCAGTTCACCACAGGGGGCTAATGAAAAACTGTTTTTT. Complete variable domain (other parts from reference TRBV28 and TRBJ1-4): DVKVTQSSRYLVKRTGEKVFLECVQDMDHENMFWYRQDPGLGLRLIYFSYDVKMKEKGDIPEGYSVSREKKERFSLILESASTNQTSMYLCASSSPQGANEKLFFGSGTQLSVL.

This chain joins TRBV7-8 and TRBJ2-1, with TRBD2 identical over 14 bases. The CDR3 runs 21 residues. Trimming at V came to 2 bases and at J to 0 bases, leaving 12 bases not matched to a gene. CDR1 is SGHVS and CDR2 is FQNEAQ in the germline V gene. Written as DNA, the CDR3 is TGTGCCAGCAGCTTATTAAGGTTTCGGACTAGCGGGGGGAACTCCTACAATGAGCAGTTCTTC. It translates to CASSLLRFRTSGGNSYNEQFF.

This clone was found once. The rearrangement links TRBV12-5 to TRBJ1-3, with D uncertain. This CDR3 is built from 14 residues. The germline gives CDR1 LGHNT, CDR2 FRNRAP. Deletions cut 7 bases from V and 4 bases from J, with 14 bases between. As DNA, the CDR3 is TGTGCTAGTGCCCCGGGGAGTTCCGGAAACACCATATATTTT. This sequence encodes CASAPGSSGNTIYF.

This chain connects TRBV5-1 to TRBJ2-5; TRBD2 is a possible D gene (6 bases). The CDR3 contains 18 residues. Looked up from germline, CDR1 is SGHRS and CDR2 is YFSETQ. The V and J ends lost 4 bases and 1 base respectively, with 23 bases between them. CDR3 residues: CASSPKRIRDFGQETQYF. The CDR3 DNA sequence: TGCGCCAGCAGCCCCAAACGGATACGGGACTTTGGCCAAGAGACCCAGTACTTC. Using reference TRBV5-1 and TRBJ2-5 for the parts outside the CDR3, the full variable domain is KAGVTQTPRYLIKTRGQQVTLSCSPISGHRSVSWYQQTPGQGLQFLFEYFSETQRNKGNFPGRFSGRQFSNSRSEMNVSTLELGDSALYLCASSPKRIRDFGQETQYFGPGTRLLVL.

The V gene is TRBV25-1, the J gene TRBJ2-3; 7 bases line up with TRBD2. The CDR3 has 16 amino acids. The ends lost 1 base at V and 6 bases at J; junction bases unmatched: 10. Germline values: CDR1 MGHDK, CDR2 SYGVNS. CDR3 loop: CASSESGLGAGDTQYF. The CDR3 region has the DNA TGTGCCAGCAGTGAATCCGGACTAGGCGCAGGGGATACGCAGTATTTT.

This chain joins TRBV4-1 and TRBJ2-7; TRBD2 matches 9 bases. The germline V gene has CDR1 MGHRA and CDR2 YSYEKL. V shed 1 base, J shed 2 bases, and the junction held 6 bases outside the gene matches. This CDR3 region has 16 residues. In nucleotides, the CDR3 is TGCGCCAGCAGCCAAGCTATCGCGGGGGGGCCCTACGAGCAGTACTTC. Amino acids: CASSQAIAGGPYEQYF.

This clone occurred a few times. This sequence joins TRBV20-1 and TRBJ2-2, with D possibly being TRBD2 (6 bases). The CDR3 extends over 15 amino acids. The V gene's germline CDR1 is DFQATT and CDR2 SNEGSKA (reference sequence). V was clipped by 3 bases and J by 5 bases, with 16 bases between them. CDR3: CSASDGGVLTGELFF. CDR3 nucleotides: TGCAGTGCTAGTGACGGCGGGGTGTTGACCGGGGAGCTGTTTTTT.

The J gene is TRBJ1-6, the V gene TRBV19; 12 nucleotides line up with TRBD1. Germline assignment: CDR1 LNHDA and CDR2 SQIVND (reference sequence). V shed 3 bases and J 10 bases; nucleotides not matched to a gene: 7. The CDR3 consists of 16 residues. The CDR3: CASSIAGTGGLSPLHF. In DNA, the CDR3 is TGTGCCAGTAGTATCGCCGGGACAGGGGGCCTATCACCCCTCCACTTT.

CDR3 residues: CASSAYGTSGIEQYF. The CDR3 DNA reads as TGTGCCAGCAGTGCATACGGGACTAGCGGGATCGAGCAGTACTTC. J is TRBJ2-7 and V is TRBV27, with 13 bases matching TRBD2. Looked up from germline, CDR1 is MNHEY and CDR2 is SMNVEV (reference sequence). V lost 5 bases, J lost 6 bases, and 7 bases stayed unmatched. The CDR3 contains 15 residues.

V is TRBV28 and J is TRBJ1-1; 7 positions match TRBD1. Germline-derived CDR1 and CDR2 are MDHEN and SYDVKM. CDR3 length: 16 residues. The V gene end was trimmed by 2 bases and the J gene end by 6 bases; junction bases not matched to a gene: 12. The CDR3 DNA is TGTGCCAGCAGTTTAATCTTTGGACAGGCCCTCTCTGAAGCTTTCTTT. It yields the protein CASSLIFGQALSEAFF.

The chain couples TRBV7-6 to TRBJ2-1, with D uncertain. The germline V and J ends were trimmed by 0 bases and 7 bases, with 16 bases remaining between them. The CDR3 spans 16 residues. In germline, CDR1 is SGHVS, CDR2 FNYEAQ. The CDR3 DNA sequence: TGTGCCAGCAGCTTAGCGAACGGTCTTCCGGGTAATGAGCAGTTCTTC. This translates into CASSLANGLPGNEQFF.

V gene TRBV28 combines with J gene TRBJ2-1; D might be TRBD2 (5 bases). The CDR3 consists of 18 residues. Germline-derived CDR1 and CDR2 are MDHEN and SYDVKM. V lost 5 bases, J lost 2 bases, and 22 bases lay in between. The CDR3 nucleotides read TGTGCCAGCAGTCGGACCGGGATCGGACGTCGGCCCTACAATGAGCAGTTCTTC. This translates into CASSRTGIGRRPYNEQFF.

The CDR3 DNA is TGTGCCAGCACCGTCTACACAGGGTTTTATGGCTACACCTTC. It encodes CASTVYTGFYGYTF. The J gene is TRBJ1-2, the V gene TRBV5-6, with D tentatively TRBD1 (6 bases). Germline-derived CDR1 and CDR2 are SGHDT and YYEEEE. The CDR3 runs to 14 residues. Trimming shortened V by 6 bases and J by 5 bases, and 17 bases separated the two germline ends.

This clone occurred a few times. The chain combines TRBV7-9 with TRBJ2-1, with 12 bases fitting TRBD2. The CDR3 runs to 16 residues. Germline V gene data show CDR1 as SEHNR and CDR2 as FQNEAQ (reference sequence). The V and J ends lost 2 bases and 7 bases, in that order; junction bases with no gene match: 6. The CDR3 DNA follows: TGTGCCAGCAGCTTAAAGACTAGCGGGAGCCTGAATGAGCAGTTCTTC. Protein product: CASSLKTSGSLNEQFF.

The chain carries TRBV18 and TRBJ2-7; 7 nucleotides agree with TRBD2. Per the germline V gene, CDR1 is KGHSH and CDR2 is LQKENI. V dropped 2 bases and J dropped 6; count of bases not matched to a gene: 10. The CDR3 length is 15 residues. The CDR3 is CASSPMAGETREQYF. CDR3 sequence (DNA): TGTGCCAGCTCACCAATGGCGGGAGAGACCCGCGAGCAGTACTTC.

The chain couples TRBV18 to TRBJ2-2; TRBD1 might be the D (5 bases). Germline CDR1 reads KGHSH; CDR2 reads LQKENI. V gave up 4 bases and J gave up 0 bases, with 21 bases separating them. The CDR3 contains 19 residues. The CDR3 coding sequence is TGTGCCAGCTCACGAAACCCCATTGAGACAGCTACGAACACCGGGGAGCTGTTTTTT. It codes for CASSRNPIETATNTGELFF.

The CDR3 DNA reads as TGTGCCAGCAGCCGTCCGGGGGGCGCAACGGTTGGCTACACCTTC. It codes for CASSRPGGATVGYTF. The chain combines TRBV5-4 with TRBJ1-2; possibly TRBD1 for D (6 bases). Germline CDR1 SGHNT, CDR2 YYREEE (reference sequence). The CDR3 totals 15 residues. Trimming pared 4 bases from V and 7 bases from J, leaving 20 bases between.

The rearrangement links TRBV25-1 to TRBJ2-1; 8 bases are shared with TRBD2. Germline V gives CDR1 MGHDK, CDR2 SYGVNS. Unmatched junction bases numbered 2, after V lost 1 base and J lost 0 bases. CDR3 length equals 16 residues. CDR3 in amino acids: CASSELAGFSYNEQFF. In DNA form, the CDR3 reads TGTGCCAGCAGTGAATTAGCGGGATTCTCCTACAATGAGCAGTTCTTC.

V and J are TRBV2 and TRBJ1-1, with 7 bases lining up with TRBD1. Per germline, CDR1 SNHLY and CDR2 FYNNEI. V lost 7 bases, J lost 4 bases, and 3 bases stayed unmatched. The CDR3 totals 12 residues. Here the CDR3 reads CASTRQGTEAFF. In DNA form, the CDR3 reads TGTGCCAGCACTAGACAGGGCACTGAAGCTTTCTTT.

The V call is TRBV3-1 (or the pseudogene TRBV3-2), the J call TRBJ2-7; tentative D call: TRBD2 (6 bases). The V and J ends lost 2 bases and 1 base respectively, with 12 bases between them. Germline assignment: CDR1 LGHDT and CDR2 YNNKEL (reference sequence). The CDR3 has 15 amino acids. In DNA form, the CDR3 reads TGTGCCAGCAGCCAAATTGATAGCGGTTCCTACGAGCAGTACTTC. This encodes CASSQIDSGSYEQYF.

Only a few counts were recorded for this clone. The CDR3 is CASSLAQSTDTQYF. The CDR3 DNA is TGTGCCAGCAGCTTAGCGCAGAGCACAGATACGCAGTATTTT. This sequence joins TRBV7-9 and TRBJ2-3; D unresolved. V dropped 0 bases and J dropped 0 bases, with 4 bases sitting between them. From germline, CDR1 is SEHNR and CDR2 FQNEAQ (reference sequence). This CDR3 comprises 14 residues. The full variable domain, its missing parts supplied by reference TRBV7-9 and TRBJ2-3, is DTGVSQNPRHKITKRGQNVTFRCDPISEHNRLYWYRQTLGQGPEFLTYFQNEAQLEKSRLLSDRFSAERPKGSFSTLEIQRTEQGDSAMYLCASSLAQSTDTQYFGPGTRLTVL.

The rearrangement links TRBV11-2 to TRBJ2-2; TRBD2 matches 12 bases. With 3 bases clipped from V and 0 bases from J, the junction kept 8 bases outside the gene matches. The CDR3 runs 19 residues. Germline values: CDR1 SGHAT, CDR2 FQNNGV. CDR3 amino acids: CASSFTGLAGKANTGELFF. The CDR3 DNA reads TGTGCCAGCAGCTTTACCGGACTAGCGGGGAAAGCGAACACCGGGGAGCTGTTTTTT.

The chain uses TRBV11-3 and TRBJ1-4, with D maybe TRBD1 (5 bases). This CDR3 has 15 residues. Germline lookup yields CDR1 SGHNT and CDR2 YENEEA. V was pared by 3 bases and J by 0 bases, with 8 bases between. CDR3 nucleotide sequence: TGTGCCAGCAGCTTGAGGACACCAACTAATGAAAAACTGTTTTTT. Translation: CASSLRTPTNEKLFF.

The V and J genes are TRBV24-1 and TRBJ2-1; TRBD1 matches 9 bases. The CDR3 consists of 17 residues. Germline trimming cut 0 bases from V and 3 bases from J; bases unmatched to any gene: 5. Germline CDR1 and CDR2: KGHDR and SFDVKD. The CDR3: CATSDLRQDRGYNEQFF. For the CDR3, the DNA is TGTGCCACCAGTGATTTGCGGCAGGACAGGGGCTACAATGAGCAGTTCTTC.